Below, 3 T cell receptor beta chains from the same sample are listed, as sequenced in a study of CD8 T cells in Susac syndrome. With random hexamers, reverse transcription was performed on about 0.5 to 1 ug of RNA. TCRdb called the immunoSEQ multiplex PCR reads again in MiXCR, with one record for every CDR3 protein. This sample has about 130,000 distinct CDR3 sequences, with roughly 94% found just once. Sample: CD4+ T cells from PBMCs. Receptors were obtained from a human donor with multiple sclerosis.

For the CDR3, the DNA is TGTGCCAGCAGATACACAGGGGTACAGTCCTACGAGCAGTACTTC. This gives the protein CASRYTGVQSYEQYF. The chain carries TRBV5-6 and TRBJ2-7, with 7 positions matching TRBD1. The CDR3 contains 15 residues. V was clipped by 5 bases and J by 1 base; unmatched bases: 9. Germline V CDR1 and CDR2: SGHDT, YYEEEE.

This clonotype was seen a few times. The chain couples TRBV9 to TRBJ2-1, with TRBD2 identical over 13 bases. Germline values: CDR1 SGDLS, CDR2 YYNGEE. The CDR3 is 15 residues long. V was clipped by 0 bases and J by 10 bases; unmatched bases: 4. The CDR3 is CASSVGTSGSMEQFF. CDR3 nucleotide sequence: TGTGCCAGCAGCGTAGGGACTAGCGGGAGTATGGAGCAGTTCTTC.

V is TRBV5-1 and J is TRBJ2-2; the D gene is possibly TRBD1 (6 bases). The CDR3 is 15 residues long. The germline V and J ends were trimmed by 4 bases and 3 bases, with 13 bases remaining between them. Per germline, CDR1 SGHRS and CDR2 YFSETQ. The CDR3 nucleotides are TGCGCCAGCAGCCGAGGACAGATTGACACCGGGGAGCTGTTTTTT. Translated: CASSRGQIDTGELFF.